This is a list of T cell receptor beta chains from one sample in a study of OX40 agonist ivuxolimab in advanced cancers. Method: immunoSEQ multiplex PCR; TCRdb's copy keeps in-frame clones and lacks some. The sample yields about 86,000 clones, roughly 89% seen once. This specimen consisted of CD4+ or CD8+ T cells sorted from blood, obtained in a trial of the OX40 agonist ivuxolimab. These receptors were taken from an adult with an advanced solid tumor such as melanoma, head and neck, liver or kidney cancer. Each CDR3 is given with its conserved first and last residue. Fields, in order: J gene, D gene, V gene, clone size, CDR3 DNA, CDR3 protein. A D gene is named only where the DNA matches it firmly. Clone size is stated in some rows and not others, as once, few, many or a class when expanded.

J gene: TRBJ1-5
D gene: NA
V gene: TRBV6-5
clone size: NA
CDR3 DNA: TGTGCCAGCAGGACAGGAAATAGCAATCAGCCCCAGCATTTT
CDR3 protein: CASRTGNSNQPQHF

J gene: TRBJ1-4
D gene: NA
V gene: TRBV30
clone size: NA
CDR3 DNA: TGTGCCTGGAGTGTACCCAGGCACCCTAATGAAAAACTGTTTTTT
CDR3 protein: CAWSVPRHPNEKLFF

J gene: TRBJ2-7
D gene: TRBD1
V gene: TRBV6-6
clone size: NA
CDR3 DNA: TGTGCCAGCAGGACAAGACAGGGGCCCTGGGACGAGCAGTACTTC
CDR3 protein: CASRTRQGPWDEQYF

J gene: TRBJ1-3
D gene: NA
V gene: TRBV28
clone size: NA
CDR3 DNA: TGTGCCAGCAGTTTAACTATCGGTACCCAAAGCTCTGGAAACACCATATATTTT
CDR3 protein: CASSLTIGTQSSGNTIYF

J gene: TRBJ2-3
D gene: TRBD2
V gene: TRBV19
clone size: NA
CDR3 DNA: TGTGCCAGTAGTTTAGCGGGACCGACAGATACGCAGTATTTT
CDR3 protein: CASSLAGPTDTQYF

J gene: TRBJ1-1
D gene: NA
V gene: TRBV30
clone size: NA
CDR3 DNA: TGTGCCTGGACCGACAAGGCGGGGGAATCAAACACTGAAGCTTTCTTT
CDR3 protein: CAWTDKAGESNTEAFF

J gene: TRBJ1-5
D gene: NA
V gene: TRBV4-1
clone size: NA
CDR3 DNA: TGCGCCAGCAGCCAAGCCGCGGGGACTTATAGCAATCAGCCCCAGCATTTT
CDR3 protein: CASSQAAGTYSNQPQHF

J gene: TRBJ2-1
D gene: NA
V gene: TRBV9
clone size: once
CDR3 DNA: TGTGCCAGCAGCGTCTCTTCTGGTGTAGCGGAAAACAATGAGCAGTTCTTC
CDR3 protein: CASSVSSGVAENNEQFF

J gene: TRBJ1-5
D gene: NA
V gene: TRBV6-1
clone size: NA
CDR3 DNA: TGTGCCAGCAGTGAAATTGGTCCCTCAAATCAGCCCCAGCATTTT
CDR3 protein: CASSEIGPSNQPQHF

J gene: TRBJ2-7
D gene: TRBD1
V gene: TRBV27
clone size: NA
CDR3 DNA: TGTGCCAGCAGCCCCACCGGGACAGGGGCCTACGAGCAGTACTTC
CDR3 protein: CASSPTGTGAYEQYF

J gene: TRBJ1-1
D gene: NA
V gene: TRBV29-1
clone size: NA
CDR3 DNA: TGCAGCGTTGAGGGCAGGGAAGTCACTGAAGCTTTCTTT
CDR3 protein: CSVEGREVTEAFF

J gene: TRBJ2-3
D gene: TRBD2
V gene: TRBV30
clone size: NA
CDR3 DNA: TGTGCCTGGAGTGGTGGTAGCGGGGAAGCAGATACGCAGTATTTT
CDR3 protein: CAWSGGSGEADTQYF

J gene: TRBJ2-7
D gene: NA
V gene: TRBV28
clone size: NA
CDR3 DNA: TGTGCCAGCAGTCAGCTCTATCTCGAGTACGAGCAGTACTTC
CDR3 protein: CASSQLYLEYEQYF

J gene: TRBJ2-3
D gene: NA
V gene: TRBV27
clone size: NA
CDR3 DNA: TGTGCCAGCAGAGGAACAGGGCATAGGGCCACAGATACGCAGTATTTT
CDR3 protein: CASRGTGHRATDTQYF

J gene: TRBJ2-7
D gene: NA
V gene: TRBV7-3
clone size: NA
CDR3 DNA: TGTGCCAGCAGCTACGGGGAAGCCTACGAGCAGTACTTC
CDR3 protein: CASSYGEAYEQYF

J gene: TRBJ2-6
D gene: NA
V gene: TRBV25-1
clone size: NA
CDR3 DNA: TGTGCCAGCAGTGAAGGTTTTGGAGGGACTGGGGCCAACGTCCTGACTTTC
CDR3 protein: CASSEGFGGTGANVLTF

J gene: TRBJ1-5
D gene: NA
V gene: TRBV30
clone size: NA
CDR3 DNA: TGTGCCTGGAGTGTTGATAGCAATCAGCCCCAGCATTTT
CDR3 protein: CAWSVDSNQPQHF

J gene: TRBJ1-5
D gene: TRBD1
V gene: TRBV6-5
clone size: NA
CDR3 DNA: TGTGCCAGCAGTGTGGGACAGAGCAATCAGCCCCAGCATTTT
CDR3 protein: CASSVGQSNQPQHF

J gene: TRBJ2-1
D gene: NA
V gene: TRBV19
clone size: NA
CDR3 DNA: TGTGCCAGTAGTATATGGTGGAATGAGCAGTTCTTC
CDR3 protein: CASSIWWNEQFF

J gene: TRBJ1-3
D gene: NA
V gene: TRBV19
clone size: NA
CDR3 DNA: TGTGCCAGTAGTATCGGGTCCGGGGGCGCTGGAAACACCATATATTTT
CDR3 protein: CASSIGSGGAGNTIYF